The T cell receptor beta chain under discussion was sequenced for a study of blood T cell repertoires in COVID-19. Whole-study context: The United States, Italy and Spain supplied acute and convalescent COVID-19 samples. PBMCs, B-cell-depleted T cells, or T cells provided the cDNA or gDNA that made up the material.

The ends were cut back, 7 bases at V and 0 bases at J, with 7 bases in the middle. Germline V gene sequence: CDR1 WSHSY, CDR2 SAAADI. This CDR3 is 12 amino acids long. Produced via immunoSEQ multiplex PCR; TCRdb's table is partial and in-frame only. The data contain under 400,000 clones, 85% to 90% of them singletons. The sequenced material came from peripheral blood. The chain is built from TRBV10-2 and TRBJ2-7, with D possibly matching TRBD2 (6 bases). This clonotype originated in a man younger than 35 with active or convalescent COVID-19. CDR3 loop: CASKDYSYEQYF. DNA of the CDR3: TGCGCCAGCAAGGACTACTCCTACGAGCAGTACTTC.